The source of this T cell receptor (beta chain) is a study of T cells after yellow fever vaccination. This clonotype was seen ten or more times. Making TCR cDNA involved 5'RACE template switching, which added UMIs and a universal primer site. TCRdb reprocessed the 5' RACE reads via MiXCR and lists one record per CDR3 protein. In the table there are under 55,000 distinct CDR3 sequences, about 6.8% of which are singletons. Study-wide points: Researchers cautioned that FACS-sorted repertoires could harbor abundant clonotypes contaminating from the bulk population. A limited proportion of clonotypes was detected within both the CD4 and CD8 compartments.

The sequence was collected from a man aged 25-40 years who received the YFV17D yellow fever vaccine. The material was CD8+ T cells not binding an NS4B(214-222) dextramer, sorted from PBMCs, obtained 45 days after the yellow fever booster vaccination.

CDR3 DNA: TGTGCCAGCAGCCCGGGACTAGCGGGAGTAGGAGAGCAGTACTTC. Translating gives CASSPGLAGVGEQYF. This chain joins TRBV7-2 and TRBJ2-7, with 14 bases identical to TRBD2. V lost 5 bases and J lost 7; bases outside the gene matches: 7. The CDR3 has 15 amino acids. Germline CDR1 SGHTA, CDR2 FQGNSA. The variable domain in full, with the rest retrieved from reference TRBV7-2 and TRBJ2-7, is GAGVSQSPSNKVTEKGKDVELRCDPISGHTALYWYRQSLGQGLEFLIYFQGNSAPDKSGLPSDRFSAERTGGSVSTLTIQRTQQEDSAVYLCASSPGLAGVGEQYFGPGTRLTVT.